Listed below are T cell receptor beta chains from one sample, sequenced in a study of cytomegalovirus exposure and HLA in healthy donors. Sequencing was performed with immunoSEQ multiplex PCR; in TCRdb, only in-frame clones are kept and a portion is missing. Among 95,000 to 150,000 clones listed, approximately 87% were seen once. Material: PBMCs. The receptor set was obtained from a woman between 18 and 29 years old in good health and CMV-seropositive. Both conserved end residues are part of each CDR3.

j_call: TRBJ2-7
cdr3_length: 14
v_call: TRBV7-9
cdr3_aa: CASSWGGGHYEQYF

j_call: TRBJ1-4
cdr3_length: 15
v_call: TRBV28
cdr3_aa: CASSSQPGSGGKLFF

j_call: TRBJ1-1
cdr3_length: 15
v_call: TRBV7-8
cdr3_aa: CASSPRGTMNTEAFF

j_call: TRBJ2-1
cdr3_length: 19
v_call: TRBV5-4
cdr3_aa: CASSLDSLAGALDYNEQFF

j_call: TRBJ1-2
cdr3_length: 13
v_call: TRBV5-1
cdr3_aa: CASSLDGNYGYTF

j_call: TRBJ2-1
cdr3_length: 15
v_call: TRBV2
cdr3_aa: CASSVDRGPYNEQFF

j_call: TRBJ2-3
cdr3_length: 12
v_call: TRBV2
cdr3_aa: CASTWAFDTQYF

j_call: TRBJ2-3
cdr3_length: 18
v_call: TRBV15
cdr3_aa: CATSRGLVAGGGTDTQYF

j_call: TRBJ2-7
cdr3_length: 14
v_call: TRBV13
cdr3_aa: CASSGQASSYEQYF

j_call: TRBJ1-5
cdr3_length: 14
v_call: TRBV19
cdr3_aa: CASSQGHSNQPQHF

j_call: TRBJ2-1
cdr3_length: 15
v_call: TRBV2
cdr3_aa: CASSLGTSGANEQFF

j_call: TRBJ1-1
cdr3_length: 15
v_call: TRBV21-1
cdr3_aa: CASSKAGQPNTEAFF

j_call: TRBJ2-1
cdr3_length: 17
v_call: TRBV4-2
cdr3_aa: CASSLGGSGGRYNEQFF

j_call: TRBJ1-1
cdr3_length: 15
v_call: TRBV7-9
cdr3_aa: CASSSLGGMNTEAFF

j_call: TRBJ1-4
cdr3_length: 16
v_call: TRBV9
cdr3_aa: CASSARGGRINEKLFF

j_call: TRBJ2-1
cdr3_length: 17
v_call: TRBV9
cdr3_aa: CASSVQRSGGLGNEQFF

j_call: TRBJ2-7
cdr3_length: 14
v_call: TRBV7-8
cdr3_aa: CASSQVGLPYEQYF

j_call: TRBJ1-1
cdr3_length: 16
v_call: TRBV29-1
cdr3_aa: CSVPKGVNGLGTEAFF

j_call: TRBJ2-7
cdr3_length: 13
v_call: TRBV29-1
cdr3_aa: CSVAATSSYEQYF

j_call: TRBJ2-3
cdr3_length: 15
v_call: TRBV6-5
cdr3_aa: CASSLQGAGADTQYF

j_call: TRBJ2-3
cdr3_length: 14
v_call: TRBV5-4
cdr3_aa: CASSSGGEADTQYF

j_call: TRBJ1-2
cdr3_length: 12
v_call: TRBV29-1
cdr3_aa: CSVDGQGASYTF

j_call: TRBJ2-5
cdr3_length: 15
v_call: TRBV12-5
cdr3_aa: CASGLEPRVRETQYF

j_call: TRBJ2-1
cdr3_length: 14
v_call: TRBV7-6
cdr3_aa: CASSLDSSYNEQFF

j_call: TRBJ2-3
cdr3_length: 19
v_call: TRBV7-9
cdr3_aa: CASSSGAGATVPNTDTQYF

j_call: TRBJ2-5
cdr3_length: 14
v_call: TRBV7-9
cdr3_aa: CASSLDYLQETQYF

j_call: TRBJ1-3
cdr3_length: 17
v_call: TRBV18
cdr3_aa: CASSETTGGIAGNTIYF

j_call: TRBJ1-2
cdr3_length: 16
v_call: TRBV5-8
cdr3_aa: CASVPGTGLKGYGYTF

j_call: TRBJ2-1
cdr3_length: 14
v_call: TRBV9
cdr3_aa: CASSAQGGVDEQFF

j_call: TRBJ2-1
cdr3_length: 14
v_call: TRBV4-1
cdr3_aa: CASSHLGLYNEQFF

j_call: TRBJ2-7
cdr3_length: 15
v_call: TRBV13
cdr3_aa: CASSLGRAGRYEQYF

j_call: TRBJ2-1
cdr3_length: 16
v_call: TRBV11-3
cdr3_aa: CASSSAGTSGSYEQFF

j_call: TRBJ2-2
cdr3_length: 14
v_call: TRBV27
cdr3_aa: CASSYFENTGELFF

j_call: TRBJ1-6
cdr3_length: 16
v_call: TRBV5-1
cdr3_aa: CASSATPDSQNSPLHF

j_call: TRBJ1-2
cdr3_length: 15
v_call: TRBV6-1
cdr3_aa: CATTLIQGDSGGYTF

j_call: TRBJ2-1
cdr3_length: 17
v_call: TRBV9
cdr3_aa: CASSKRDSRSSYNEQFF

j_call: TRBJ1-5
cdr3_length: 13
v_call: TRBV18
cdr3_aa: CASSPPAGQPQHF

j_call: TRBJ2-7
cdr3_length: 15
v_call: TRBV7-6
cdr3_aa: CASSSAINRAHEQYF

j_call: TRBJ1-1
cdr3_length: 13
v_call: TRBV9
cdr3_aa: CASSLRSTGEAFF

j_call: TRBJ2-2
cdr3_length: 16
v_call: TRBV9
cdr3_aa: CASSGSGTGAAGELFF

j_call: TRBJ1-6
cdr3_length: 15
v_call: TRBV30
cdr3_aa: CAWSPLDREGSPLHF

j_call: TRBJ2-7
cdr3_length: 11
v_call: TRBV29-1
cdr3_aa: CSVSTGGEQYF

j_call: TRBJ2-5
cdr3_length: 15
v_call: TRBV7-7
cdr3_aa: CASSLVGDREETQYF

j_call: TRBJ1-2
cdr3_length: 16
v_call: TRBV27
cdr3_aa: CASSLSLGTGSYGYTF

j_call: TRBJ1-4
cdr3_length: 14
v_call: TRBV2
cdr3_aa: CASRETGLNEKLFF

j_call: TRBJ1-2
cdr3_length: 15
v_call: TRBV19
cdr3_aa: CASSFGQNSRYGYTF

j_call: TRBJ1-1
cdr3_length: 16
v_call: TRBV10-1
cdr3_aa: CASSPARGQTNTEAFF

j_call: TRBJ2-7
cdr3_length: 15
v_call: TRBV6-1
cdr3_aa: CASSERQGSPYEQYF

j_call: TRBJ1-2
cdr3_length: 12
v_call: TRBV13
cdr3_aa: CASRTDRDGYTF

j_call: TRBJ1-3
cdr3_length: 16
v_call: TRBV7-9
cdr3_aa: CASSLAGQLSGNTIYF